These 9 T cell receptor beta chains share one sample of origin, sequenced in a study of T cell responses to AZD1222 COVID-19 vaccine. Libraries were prepared by immunoSEQ multiplex PCR; TCRdb keeps only in-frame clonotypes and omits some of them. The sample consists of more than 85,000 clones, around 81% of them appearing once. Material: peripheral blood, obtained on day 0 of AZD1222 vaccination. These receptors originate from an adult in good health.

The rearrangement links TRBV21-1 to TRBJ2-6; TRBD2 is taken as the D call from the table, unchecked against the DNA. TRBV21-1 is classified as a pseudogene. This CDR3 comprises 16 residues. CDR3 loop: CASTLAGGSGANVLTF. For the CDR3, the DNA is TGTGCCAGCACCCTAGCGGGAGGCTCTGGGGCCAACGTCCTGACTTTC.

V usage is TRBV6-6 and J usage is TRBJ1-5, with 7 bases aligning to TRBD1. CDR1 MNHNY and CDR2 SVGAGI come from the germline V gene (reference sequence). J was trimmed by 2 bases and V by 5 bases; bases with no gene match: 6. The CDR3 spans 15 residues. CDR3 DNA sequence: TGTGCCAGCAGTACGCTCCAGGGGGGCAATCAGCCCCAGCATTTT. This codes for CASSTLQGGNQPQHF.

V and J are TRBV6-5 and TRBJ1-1; D gene unclear. The V end was cut by 2 bases, the J end by 0 bases, with 7 bases between. This CDR3 contains 14 residues. The germline CDR1 and CDR2 sequences are MNHEY and SVGAGI. In DNA, the CDR3 is TGTGCCAGCAGTTACCCTGGTCTGAACACTGAAGCTTTCTTT. It translates to CASSYPGLNTEAFF.

This clone was picked up one time. V usage is TRBV14 and J usage is TRBJ1-3; D might be TRBD1 (6 bases). Trimming cost V 3 bases and J 0 bases, with 12 bases left between them. CDR1 is SGHDN, CDR2 FVKESK, per germline. The CDR3 has 16 amino acids. The DNA of the CDR3 is TGTGCCAGCAGCCAGGGACACCAGCTCTCTGGAAACACCATATATTTT. This gives the protein CASSQGHQLSGNTIYF.

The chain employs TRBV18 and TRBJ2-6; D is tentatively TRBD1 or TRBD2 (5 bases each). The V end lost 3 bases, the J end lost 4 bases, and 13 bases lay between the germline ends. The CDR3 loop spans 16 amino acids. Germline V gene data show CDR1 as KGHSH and CDR2 as LQKENI. DNA for the CDR3: TGTGCCAGCTCACCCCCCGGGACGCGGGGGGCCAACGTCCTGACTTTC. Translation gives CASSPPGTRGANVLTF.

V gene TRBV5-1 combines with J gene TRBJ1-3; 10 bases are shared with TRBD1. The V segment lost 4 bases and the J segment 1 base; nucleotides outside the gene matches: 8. Germline-derived CDR1 and CDR2 are SGHRS and YFSETQ. The CDR3 runs 17 residues. The CDR3, as DNA: TGCGCCAGCAGCCCAGGGACAGGGGTGACATCTGGAAACACCATATATTTT. Residues: CASSPGTGVTSGNTIYF.

This clone was seen a single time. The chain combines TRBV29-1 with TRBJ1-1, with unresolved D. Germline values: CDR1 SQVTM, CDR2 ANQGSEA. Trimming cost V 1 base and J 11 bases, with 11 bases left between them. This CDR3 region has 11 residues. CDR3 in DNA: TGCAGCGTTGAAGTCCCCCCCCGCGCTTTCTTT. It translates to CSVEVPPRAFF.

The V call is TRBV4-3, the J call TRBJ1-1, with D perhaps TRBD1 (6 bases). Trimming took 1 base from V and 0 from J, leaving 21 bases between them. The CDR3 totals 19 residues. Germline V CDR1 and CDR2: LGHNA, YSLEER. In DNA, the CDR3 is TGCGCCAGCAGCCAAGGAGTACAGGGACACGATCCAATGAACACTGAAGCTTTCTTT. This gives the protein CASSQGVQGHDPMNTEAFF.

V gene TRBV6-5 combines with J gene TRBJ1-6, with D maybe TRBD1 (6 bases). V was shortened by 2 bases and J by 7 bases, with 9 bases between the two germline ends. CDR1 and CDR2 from the germline V gene are MNHEY and SVGAGI. The length of the CDR3 is 14 residues. The CDR3 DNA follows: TGTGCCAGCAGTTACACAGGGACCAATTCACCCCTCCACTTT. Translated, it gives CASSYTGTNSPLHF.